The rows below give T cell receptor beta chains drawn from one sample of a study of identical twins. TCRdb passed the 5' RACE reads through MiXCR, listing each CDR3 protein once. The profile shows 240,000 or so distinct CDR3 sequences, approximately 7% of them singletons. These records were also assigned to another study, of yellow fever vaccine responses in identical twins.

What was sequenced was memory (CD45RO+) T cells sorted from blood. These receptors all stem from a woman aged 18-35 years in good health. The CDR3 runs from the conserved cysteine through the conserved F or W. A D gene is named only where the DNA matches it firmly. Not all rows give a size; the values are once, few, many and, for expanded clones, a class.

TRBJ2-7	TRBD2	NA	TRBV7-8	CASSLSFSWGIAGVYEQYF	TGTGCCAGCAGCTTAAGTTTTTCATGGGGGATAGCGGGAGTCTACGAGCAGTACTTC
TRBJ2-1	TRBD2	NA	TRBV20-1	CSARSSGGTYNEQFF	TGCAGTGCTAGGTCTAGCGGGGGGACCTACAATGAGCAGTTCTTC
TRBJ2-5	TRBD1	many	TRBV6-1	CASSRTGGLETQYF	TGTGCCAGCAGCCGGACAGGGGGCTTAGAGACCCAGTACTTC
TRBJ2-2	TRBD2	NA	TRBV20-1	CSAKRLAGDTGELFF	TGCAGTGCGAAACGACTAGCCGGGGACACCGGGGAGCTGTTTTTT
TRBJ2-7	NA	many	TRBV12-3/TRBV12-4	CASSLSVYEQYF	TGTGCCAGCAGTTTAAGCGTTTACGAGCAGTACTTC
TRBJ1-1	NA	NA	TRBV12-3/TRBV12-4	CASLVGGNTEAFF	TGTGCCAGTTTAGTGGGGGGGAACACTGAAGCTTTCTTT
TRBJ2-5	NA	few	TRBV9	CASSVTGDRKTQYF	TGTGCCAGCAGCGTAACCGGGGACCGGAAGACCCAGTACTTC
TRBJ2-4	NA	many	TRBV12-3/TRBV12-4	CASSRGTAEYF	TGTGCCAGCAGCCGCGGGACAGCGGAATACTTC
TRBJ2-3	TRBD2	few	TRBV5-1	CASSPLVGGADTQYF	TGCGCCAGCAGCCCCCTGGTGGGAGGGGCAGATACGCAGTATTTT
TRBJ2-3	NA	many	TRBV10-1	CASSRIDTQYF	TGCGCCAGCAGTAGAATCGATACGCAGTATTTT
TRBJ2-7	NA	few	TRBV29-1	CSVDLPSGIGQYF	TGCAGCGTTGATCTCCCATCGGGGATCGGGCAGTACTTC
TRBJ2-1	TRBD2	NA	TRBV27	CASSLGFEAGVVSYEQFF	TGTGCCAGCAGCCTGGGGTTCGAAGCGGGAGTGGTATCCTATGAGCAGTTCTTC
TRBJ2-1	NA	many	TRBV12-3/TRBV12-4	CASSLKGLDYNEQFF	TGTGCCAGCAGTTTAAAGGGACTGGACTACAATGAGCAGTTCTTC
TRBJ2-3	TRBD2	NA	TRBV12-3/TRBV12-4	CASSEAGAGTDTQYF	TGTGCCAGCAGTGAAGCGGGAGCAGGCACAGATACGCAGTATTTT
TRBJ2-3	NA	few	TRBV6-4	CASSASSAWTDTQYF	TGTGCCAGCAGTGCTTCTAGCGCGTGGACAGATACGCAGTATTTT
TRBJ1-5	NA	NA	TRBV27	CASSPNVLGRSQPQHF	TGTGCCAGCAGTCCCAATGTGCTGGGAAGGTCTCAGCCCCAGCATTTT
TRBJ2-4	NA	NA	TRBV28	CASSLPSASQNIQYF	TGTGCCAGCAGTTTACCTTCGGCCTCCCAAAACATTCAGTACTTC
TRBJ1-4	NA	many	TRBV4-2	CASSHTRGVGDEKLFF	TGTGCCAGCAGCCACACCCGAGGGGTCGGTGATGAAAAACTGTTTTTT
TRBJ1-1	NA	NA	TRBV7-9	CASSLRQSNTEAFF	TGTGCCAGCAGCTTAAGACAGTCGAACACTGAAGCTTTCTTT
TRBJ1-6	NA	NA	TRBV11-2	CASSSNSLGNSPLHF	TGTGCCAGCAGCTCAAACTCCCTGGGCAATTCACCCCTCCACTTT
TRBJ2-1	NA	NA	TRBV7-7	CASSGGREGEQFF	TGTGCCAGCAGCGGCGGTAGGGAAGGGGAGCAGTTCTTC
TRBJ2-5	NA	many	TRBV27	CASSSQGSRETQYF	TGTGCCAGCAGTTCCCAGGGGTCCCGGGAGACCCAGTACTTC
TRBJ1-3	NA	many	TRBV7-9	CASSPSRGQRSGNTIYF	TGTGCCAGCAGCCCCTCGCGCGGACAAAGATCTGGAAACACCATATATTTT
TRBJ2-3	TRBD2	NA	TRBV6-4	CASSDSIGTSGGTDTQYF	TGTGCCAGCAGTGACTCGATCGGGACTAGCGGGGGCACAGATACGCAGTATTTT
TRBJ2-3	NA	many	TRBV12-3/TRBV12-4	CASRLGTDTQYF	TGTGCCAGCAGGCTAGGAACAGATACGCAGTATTTT
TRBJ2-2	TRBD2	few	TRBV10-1	CASSIRRTSGGLTGELFF	TGCGCCAGCAGCATCAGAAGGACTAGCGGGGGACTCACCGGGGAGCTGTTTTTT
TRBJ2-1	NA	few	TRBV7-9	CASSMLLDSYNEQFF	TGTGCCAGCAGTATGCTACTGGACAGCTACAATGAGCAGTTCTTC
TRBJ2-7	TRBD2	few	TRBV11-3	CASSGTSGSPQEQYF	TGTGCCAGCAGCGGAACTAGCGGGAGTCCTCAGGAGCAGTACTTC
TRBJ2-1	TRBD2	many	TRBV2	CASRLTSASYNEQFF	TGTGCCAGCAGACTAACTAGCGCCTCCTACAATGAGCAGTTCTTC
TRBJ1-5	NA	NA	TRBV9	CASSADPNQPQHF	TGTGCCAGCAGCGCGGACCCCAATCAGCCCCAGCATTTT
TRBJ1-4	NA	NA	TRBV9	CASSANTVANEKLFF	TGTGCCAGCAGCGCCAATACGGTCGCGAATGAAAAACTGTTTTTT
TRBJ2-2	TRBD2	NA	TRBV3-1	CASSQVETSETGELFF	TGTGCCAGCAGCCAAGTGGAGACTAGCGAAACCGGGGAGCTGTTTTTT
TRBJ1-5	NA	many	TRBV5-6	CASSLMNLDQPQHF	TGTGCCAGCAGCTTGATGAATCTTGATCAGCCCCAGCATTTT